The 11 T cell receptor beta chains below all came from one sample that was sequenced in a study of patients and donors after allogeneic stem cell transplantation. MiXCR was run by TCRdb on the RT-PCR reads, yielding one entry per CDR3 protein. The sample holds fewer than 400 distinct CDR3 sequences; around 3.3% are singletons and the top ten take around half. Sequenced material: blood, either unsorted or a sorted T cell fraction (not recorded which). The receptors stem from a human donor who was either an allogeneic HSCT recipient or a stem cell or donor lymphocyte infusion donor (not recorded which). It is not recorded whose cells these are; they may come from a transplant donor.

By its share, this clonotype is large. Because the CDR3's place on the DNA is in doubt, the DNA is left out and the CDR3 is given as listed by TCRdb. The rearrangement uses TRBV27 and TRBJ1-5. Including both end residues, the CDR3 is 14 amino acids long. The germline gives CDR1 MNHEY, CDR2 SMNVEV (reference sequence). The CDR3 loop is CASSLFFGNQPQHF.

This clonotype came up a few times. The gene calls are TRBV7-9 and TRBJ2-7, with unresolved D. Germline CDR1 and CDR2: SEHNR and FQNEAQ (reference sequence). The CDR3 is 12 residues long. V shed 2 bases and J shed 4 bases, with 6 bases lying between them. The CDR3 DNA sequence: TGTGCCAGCAGCTTACGGAATTACGAGCAGTACTTC. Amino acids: CASSLRNYEQYF.

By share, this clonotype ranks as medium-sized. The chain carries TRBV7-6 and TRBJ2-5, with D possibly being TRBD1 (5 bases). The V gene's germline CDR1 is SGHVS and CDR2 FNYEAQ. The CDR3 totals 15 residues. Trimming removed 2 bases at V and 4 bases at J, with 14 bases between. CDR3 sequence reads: CASSLSPGSRETQYF. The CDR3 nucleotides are TGTGCCAGCAGCTTATCTCCAGGGTCGAGAGAGACCCAGTACTTC. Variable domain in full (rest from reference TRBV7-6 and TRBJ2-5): GAGVSQSPRYKVTKRGQDVALRCDPISGHVSLYWYRQALGQGPEFLTYFNYEAQQDKSGLPNDRFSAERPEGSISTLTIQRTEQRDSAMYRCASSLSPGSRETQYFGPGTRLLVL.

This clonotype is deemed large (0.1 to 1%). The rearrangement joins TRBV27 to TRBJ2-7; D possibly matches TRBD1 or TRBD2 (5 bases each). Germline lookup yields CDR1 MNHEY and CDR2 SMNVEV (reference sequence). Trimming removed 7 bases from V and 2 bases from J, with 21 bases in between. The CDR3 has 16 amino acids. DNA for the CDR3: TGTGCCAGCAAGGCGGCGAGCGGACAATCACCCTACGAGCAGTACTTC. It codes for CASKAASGQSPYEQYF.

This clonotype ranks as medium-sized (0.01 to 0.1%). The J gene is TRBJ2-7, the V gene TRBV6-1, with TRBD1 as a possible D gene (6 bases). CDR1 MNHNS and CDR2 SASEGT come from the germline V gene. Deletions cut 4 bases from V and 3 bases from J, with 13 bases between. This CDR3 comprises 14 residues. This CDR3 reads CASSADSHYYEQYF. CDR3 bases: TGTGCCAGCAGTGCGGACAGCCACTACTACGAGCAGTACTTC.

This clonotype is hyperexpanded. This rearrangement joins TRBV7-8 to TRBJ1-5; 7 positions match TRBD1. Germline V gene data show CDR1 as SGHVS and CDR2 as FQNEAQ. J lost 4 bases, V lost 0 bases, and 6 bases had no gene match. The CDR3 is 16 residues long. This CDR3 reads CASSLAEARGNQPQHF. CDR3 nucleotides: TGTGCCAGCAGCTTAGCAGAGGCCAGGGGGAATCAGCCCCAGCATTTT.

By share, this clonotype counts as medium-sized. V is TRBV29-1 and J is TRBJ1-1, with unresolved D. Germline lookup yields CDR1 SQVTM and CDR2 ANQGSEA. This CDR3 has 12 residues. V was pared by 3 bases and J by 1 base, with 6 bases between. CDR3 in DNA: TGCAGCGTTGAGCGCGGGAACACTGAAGCTTTCTTT. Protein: CSVERGNTEAFF. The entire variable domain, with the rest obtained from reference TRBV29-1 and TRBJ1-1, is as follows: SAVISQKPSRDICQRGTSLTIQCQVDSQVTMMFWYRQQPGQSLTLIATANQGSEATYESGFVIDKFPISRPNLTFSTLTVSNMSPEDSSIYLCSVERGNTEAFFGQGTRLTVV.

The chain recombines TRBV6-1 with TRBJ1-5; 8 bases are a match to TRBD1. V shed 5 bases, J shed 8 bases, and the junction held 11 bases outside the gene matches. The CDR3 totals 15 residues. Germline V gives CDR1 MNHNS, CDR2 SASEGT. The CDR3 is CASSPAQGAFEPQHF. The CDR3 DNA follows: TGTGCCAGCAGTCCGGCTCAGGGGGCTTTCGAGCCCCAGCATTTT.

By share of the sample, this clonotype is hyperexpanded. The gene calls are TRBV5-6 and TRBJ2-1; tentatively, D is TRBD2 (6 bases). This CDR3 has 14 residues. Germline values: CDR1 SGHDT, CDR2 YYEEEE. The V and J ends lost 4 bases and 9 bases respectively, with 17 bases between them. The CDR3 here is CASSPPGSRGEQFF. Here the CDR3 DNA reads TGTGCCAGCAGCCCACCCGGGAGTCGAGGTGAGCAGTTCTTC.

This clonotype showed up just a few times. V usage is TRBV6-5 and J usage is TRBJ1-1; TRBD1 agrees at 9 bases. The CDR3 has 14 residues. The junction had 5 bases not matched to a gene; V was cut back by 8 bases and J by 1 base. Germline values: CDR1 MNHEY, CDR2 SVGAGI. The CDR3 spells CASGPTGGNTEAFF. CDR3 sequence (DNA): TGTGCCAGCGGCCCGACAGGGGGGAACACTGAAGCTTTCTTT.

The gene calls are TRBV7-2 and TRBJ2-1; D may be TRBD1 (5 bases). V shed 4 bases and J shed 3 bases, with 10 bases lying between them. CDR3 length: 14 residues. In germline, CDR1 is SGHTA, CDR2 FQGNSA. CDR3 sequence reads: CASSSPTVYNEQFF. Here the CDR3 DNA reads TGTGCCAGCAGCTCCCCGACAGTCTACAATGAGCAGTTCTTC.